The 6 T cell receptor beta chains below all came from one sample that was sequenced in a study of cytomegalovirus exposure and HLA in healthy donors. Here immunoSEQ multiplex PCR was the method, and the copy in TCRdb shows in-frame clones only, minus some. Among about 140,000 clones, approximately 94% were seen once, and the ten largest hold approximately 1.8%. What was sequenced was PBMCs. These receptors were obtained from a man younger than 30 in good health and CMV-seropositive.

CDR3 DNA: TGCGCCAGCGGGACCGACAGGGCGAACACTGAAGCTTTCTTT. Amino acids: CASGTDRANTEAFF. The chain employs TRBV5-1 and TRBJ1-1, with 7 bases identical to TRBD1. The germline gives CDR1 SGHRS, CDR2 YFSETQ. Germline trimming cut 7 bases from V and 1 base from J; bases unmatched to any gene: 7. The CDR3 spans 14 residues.

CDR3 nucleotides: TGCGCCAGCAGCTTGGCGGACTTCGGGGTAGGGACCCAGTACTTC. It yields the protein CASSLADFGVGTQYF. The chain joins TRBV5-1 to TRBJ2-5; TRBD2 is a possible D gene (5 bases). The CDR3 extends over 15 amino acids. Between the trimmed V and J ends, which lost 0 bases and 7 bases, there was a span of 16 bases. Germline-derived CDR1 and CDR2 are SGHRS and YFSETQ.

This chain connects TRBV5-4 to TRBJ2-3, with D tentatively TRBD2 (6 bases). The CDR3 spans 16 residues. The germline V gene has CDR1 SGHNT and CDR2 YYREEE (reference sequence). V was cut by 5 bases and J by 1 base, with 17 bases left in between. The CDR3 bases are TGTGCCAGCAGACCTACACTAGCAGGTGGCACAGATACGCAGTATTTT. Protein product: CASRPTLAGGTDTQYF.

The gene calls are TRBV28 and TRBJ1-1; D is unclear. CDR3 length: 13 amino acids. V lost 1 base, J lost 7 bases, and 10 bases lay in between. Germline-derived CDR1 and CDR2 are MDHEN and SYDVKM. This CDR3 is CASSLYGGSEAFF. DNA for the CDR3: TGTGCCAGCAGTTTATATGGTGGTAGTGAAGCTTTCTTT.

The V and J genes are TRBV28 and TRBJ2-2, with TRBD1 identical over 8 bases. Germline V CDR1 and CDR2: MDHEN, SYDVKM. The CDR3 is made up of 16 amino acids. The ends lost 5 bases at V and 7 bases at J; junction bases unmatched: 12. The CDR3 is CASSPGGSGGFGELFF. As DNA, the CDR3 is TGTGCCAGCAGTCCGGGTGGGTCAGGGGGCTTCGGGGAGCTGTTTTTT.

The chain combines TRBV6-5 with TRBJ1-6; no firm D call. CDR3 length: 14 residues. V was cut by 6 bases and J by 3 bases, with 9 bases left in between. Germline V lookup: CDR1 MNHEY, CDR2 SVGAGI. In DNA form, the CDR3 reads TGTGCCAGCAGGGAGGCGATCTATAATTCACCCCTCCACTTT. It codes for CASREAIYNSPLHF.